A single sample gave rise to the 31 T cell receptor beta chains below, sequenced in a study of PD-1 blockade in classical Hodgkin lymphoma. Repertoires were generated with immunoSEQ multiplex PCR, while TCRdb's copy carries only in-frame clones and drops some. In the table there are tens of thousands of clones, around 71% of which are singletons. Every patient was affected by relapse after autologous stem cell transplantation, while exposure to brentuximab vedotin was not uniform. Sequenced here: peripheral blood mononuclear cells (PBMCs), sampled before the second cycle of nivolumab. These receptors all stem from a human donor with classical Hodgkin lymphoma.

The chain links TRBV28 to TRBJ2-2, with D perhaps being TRBD1 or TRBD2 (6 bases each). There are 16 residues in the CDR3. Trimming took off 6 bases at V and 2 bases at J, with 16 bases between the two ends. CDR1 MDHEN and CDR2 SYDVKM come from the germline V gene. CDR3 coding DNA: TGTGCCAGCAGGTCGTGGGGGGCTCGTAACACCGGGGAGCTGTTTTTT. Amino acid sequence: CASRSWGARNTGELFF. Full variable domain (rest looked up from reference TRBV28 and TRBJ2-2): DVKVTQSSRYLVKRTGEKVFLECVQDMDHENMFWYRQDPGLGLRLIYFSYDVKMKEKGDIPEGYSVSREKKERFSLILESASTNQTSMYLCASRSWGARNTGELFFGEGSRLTVL.

A few counts support this clone. The junction and the germline gene differ at one end; a read error may be behind it. V and J are TRBV6-1 and TRBJ1-5; the match to TRBD1 covers 8 bases. Germline CDR1 and CDR2: MNHNS and SASEGT. The CDR3 is 18 residues long. The DNA of the CDR3 is TGTGCCAGCAGCGAAGTTTTTGGGGACAGGAGACAAAATCAGCCCCAGCATTTT. Protein sequence: CASSEVFGDRRQNQPQHF.

The chain is built from TRBV5-6 and TRBJ2-7; D is unclear. Trimming removed 3 bases from V and 7 bases from J, with 8 bases in between. The CDR3 extends over 11 amino acids. Germline CDR1 SGHDT, CDR2 YYEEEE. Here the CDR3 DNA reads TGTGCCAGCAGCTCCCCTGGAGAGCAGTACTTC. This codes for CASSSPGEQYF.

The chain uses TRBV7-9 and TRBJ1-1; possible D gene TRBD1, 5 bases. V lost 1 base and J lost 1, with 7 bases in between. This CDR3 has 14 amino acids. Germline loops: CDR1 SEHNR, CDR2 FQNEAQ (reference sequence). The CDR3 sequence: CASSLGQPNTEAFF. CDR3 coding DNA: TGTGCCAGCAGCTTAGGACAGCCGAACACTGAAGCTTTCTTT. The entire variable domain, with the rest obtained from reference TRBV7-9 and TRBJ1-1, is as follows: DTGVSQNPRHKITKRGQNVTFRCDPISEHNRLYWYRQTLGQGPEFLTYFQNEAQLEKSRLLSDRFSAERPKGSFSTLEIQRTEQGDSAMYLCASSLGQPNTEAFFGQGTRLTVV.

For the CDR3, the DNA is TGTGCCAGCAGTTCCAGGGGCCCTATCCGCACAGATACGCAGTATTTT. This codes for CASSSRGPIRTDTQYF. The chain links TRBV27 to TRBJ2-3, with D possibly being TRBD1 (6 bases). Germline CDR1 is MNHEY and CDR2 is SMNVEV (reference sequence). The V end was cut by 4 bases, the J end by 1 base, with 15 bases between. The CDR3 consists of 16 residues.

The rearrangement uses TRBV5-6 and TRBJ1-1; no clear D. This CDR3 comprises 16 residues. Germline-derived CDR1 and CDR2 are SGHDT and YYEEEE. Trimming cost V 1 base and J 5 bases, with 18 bases left between them. Written as DNA, the CDR3 is TGTGCCAGCAGCTTGTTAGGGCAGGCCAGAACTACTGAAGCTTTCTTT. Amino acid sequence: CASSLLGQARTTEAFF.

In its sample, this clone was seen a few times. This chain uses TRBV10-3 with TRBJ2-7; 12 bases map to TRBD1. The CDR3 totals 17 residues. Trimming cost V 0 bases and J 4 bases; bases outside gene matches: 7. Germline CDR1 reads ENHRY; CDR2 reads SYGVKD. DNA for the CDR3: TGTGCCATCAGTGAGTCGTGGGGACAGGGGGCGAAGTACGAGCAGTACTTC. It encodes CAISESWGQGAKYEQYF.

The CDR3 nucleotides are TGTGCCAGCAGCTTCGGGACAGCTAAGAACACTGAAGCTTTCTTT. It is translated as CASSFGTAKNTEAFF. The V and J genes are TRBV7-9 and TRBJ1-1; 7 positions match TRBD1. The CDR3 sequence is 15 residues long. V dropped 3 bases and J dropped 1; count of bases not matched to a gene: 5. Germline CDR1 is SEHNR and CDR2 is FQNEAQ (reference sequence).

The chain couples TRBV6-5 to TRBJ2-7; D is unresolved. This CDR3 is 15 amino acids long. V shed 0 bases and J shed 3 bases, with 12 bases lying between them. Germline CDR1 MNHEY, CDR2 SVGAGI. This chain's CDR3 is CASSYSVEALYEQYF. CDR3 nucleotides: TGTGCCAGCAGTTACTCGGTAGAGGCCCTCTACGAGCAGTACTTC.

The V gene is TRBV5-1, the J gene TRBJ2-3, with 7 bases identical to TRBD1. From germline, CDR1 is SGHRS and CDR2 YFSETQ. The junction had 3 bases not matched to a gene; V was cut back by 2 bases and J by 0 bases. The CDR3 has 15 residues. The DNA for the CDR3 is TGCGCCAGCAGCTTACCGGGACAGAGCACAGATACGCAGTATTTT. This encodes CASSLPGQSTDTQYF.

This clone appeared a few times. V usage is TRBV7-9 and J usage is TRBJ1-1; a weak D match, TRBD1 (6 bases). This CDR3 region has 16 residues. Germline loops: CDR1 SEHNR, CDR2 FQNEAQ (reference sequence). With 4 bases removed from V and 1 base from J, the gap between germline ends came to 16 bases. CDR3 sequence reads: CASSSRGGGENTEAFF. In nucleotides, the CDR3 is TGTGCCAGCAGCTCTAGGGGGGGAGGAGAGAACACTGAAGCTTTCTTT.

The chain recombines TRBV6-5 with TRBJ1-2; the D gene is possibly TRBD1 (5 bases). Germline CDR1 and CDR2: MNHEY and SVGAGI. The CDR3 spans 15 residues. V dropped 0 bases and J dropped 6 bases, with 14 bases sitting between them. CDR3 bases: TGTGCCAGCAGTTACTCGGGGCAGGGAAGAGATGGCTACACCTTC. It translates to CASSYSGQGRDGYTF.

The chain couples TRBV4-1 to TRBJ2-1; 9 nucleotides line up with TRBD2. This CDR3 comprises 17 residues. Germline lookup yields CDR1 MGHRA and CDR2 YSYEKL. The ends lost 1 base at V and 9 bases at J; junction bases unmatched: 13. The CDR3 nucleotides read TGCGCCAGCAGCCAAGCAAGAGGGGCGGGGGGGCAAGGTGAGCAGTTCTTC. Amino acids: CASSQARGAGGQGEQFF.

The V and J genes are TRBV4-1 and TRBJ1-4; the D is unclear. V gave up 0 bases and J gave up 0 bases, with 8 bases separating them. This CDR3 is 16 amino acids long. Germline V gene sequence: CDR1 MGHRA, CDR2 YSYEKL. CDR3 loop: CASSQDQRTTNEKLFF. The CDR3 DNA follows: TGCGCCAGCAGCCAAGATCAGAGGACAACTAATGAAAAACTGTTTTTT.

The rearrangement uses TRBV7-7 and TRBJ2-3; the D gene is possibly TRBD2 (7 bases). The CDR3 contains 15 residues. Germline values: CDR1 SSHAT, CDR2 FNYEAQ (reference sequence). Trimming shortened V by 5 bases and J by 2 bases, and 14 bases separated the two germline ends. The CDR3 region has the DNA TGTGCCAGCAGCCCCCTAGGGGGGGACACAGATACGCAGTATTTT. It translates to CASSPLGGDTDTQYF.

This clone was seen a few times. The chain combines TRBV5-1 with TRBJ1-4; 9 nucleotides agree with TRBD1. V lost 4 bases and J lost 8; bases outside the gene matches: 6. Per germline, CDR1 SGHRS and CDR2 YFSETQ. This CDR3 spans 14 amino acids. CDR3 bases: TGCGCCAGCAGCCTTGGGACAGGGATGGAAAAACTGTTTTTT. Residues: CASSLGTGMEKLFF.

This clone was detected only a few times. This chain joins TRBV18 and TRBJ2-3; tentative D call: TRBD2 (6 bases). The V gene lost 3 bases and the J gene lost 3 bases, with 16 bases spanning the gap. This CDR3 has 16 residues. Germline loops: CDR1 KGHSH, CDR2 LQKENI. The CDR3 nucleotides are TGTGCCAGCTCACCCCTCGGGACTGCCGGTACAGATACGCAGTATTTT. The encoded protein is CASSPLGTAGTDTQYF.

The chain recombines TRBV6-1 with TRBJ2-7, with a possible D match to TRBD2 (5 bases). CDR1 is MNHNS and CDR2 is SASEGT in the germline V gene. The CDR3 loop spans 15 amino acids. V dropped 3 bases and J dropped 2 bases, with 14 bases sitting between them. The DNA of the CDR3 is TGTGCCAGCAGTGATGTAGGAGGTGGGCCCTACGAGCAGTACTTC. Translation: CASSDVGGGPYEQYF.

This clone was counted a few times. The chain carries TRBV7-8 and TRBJ1-2; D unresolved. The ends were cut back, 1 base at V and 5 bases at J, with 14 bases in the middle. The CDR3 runs to 15 residues. Germline CDR1 reads SGHVS; CDR2 reads FQNEAQ. CDR3 residues: CASSLGVSRVYGYTF. The CDR3 nucleotides read TGTGCCAGCAGCTTAGGGGTTTCACGCGTTTATGGCTACACCTTC.

This clone has only one observation. The sample has other DNA sequences that encode this CDR3 too. The chain couples TRBV14 to TRBJ1-1; TRBD1 matches at 7 bases. The CDR3 extends over 14 amino acids. With 4 bases clipped from V and 1 base from J, the junction kept 3 bases outside the gene matches. Germline CDR1 reads SGHDN; CDR2 reads FVKESK. CDR3 loop: CASSRQGGNTEAFF. In DNA, the CDR3 is TGTGCCAGCAGCCGACAGGGCGGGAACACTGAAGCTTTCTTT.

The CDR3 sequence: CASSQGSGQRDEQFF. CDR3 coding DNA: TGTGCCAGCAGCCAAGGTAGCGGTCAGAGGGATGAGCAGTTCTTC. This chain links TRBV4-2 with TRBJ2-1, with D tentatively TRBD2 (6 bases). V dropped 1 base and J dropped 8 bases, with 15 bases sitting between them. The CDR3 covers 15 residues. The germline V gene has CDR1 LGHNA and CDR2 YNFKEQ.

This clone was picked up one time. This rearrangement joins TRBV11-2 to TRBJ2-1, with D unresolved. V gave up 3 bases and J gave up 9 bases, with 21 bases separating them. Germline loops: CDR1 SGHAT, CDR2 FQNNGV. The CDR3 sequence is 16 residues long. The CDR3: CASSFPPASQTGEQFF. DNA for the CDR3: TGTGCCAGCAGCTTCCCTCCAGCTTCCCAAACGGGTGAGCAGTTCTTC.

The CDR3 here is CAISGAEEGQYF. The CDR3 coding sequence is TGTGCCATCAGTGGTGCTGAGGAGGGCCAGTACTTC. The chain has TRBV10-3 and TRBJ2-5; D is perhaps TRBD2 (6 bases). Trimming stripped 4 bases from V and 10 bases from J, with 13 bases between. The length of the CDR3 is 12 residues. The V gene's germline CDR1 is ENHRY and CDR2 SYGVKD.

The genes are TRBV7-9 and TRBJ1-2; unclear D gene. Per the germline V gene, CDR1 is SEHNR and CDR2 is FQNEAQ (reference sequence). Trimming stripped 3 bases from V and 0 bases from J, with 5 bases between. This CDR3 has 13 amino acids. CDR3 sequence: CASSLAPNYGYTF. In DNA form, the CDR3 reads TGTGCCAGCAGCTTGGCGCCTAACTATGGCTACACCTTC.

The chain uses TRBV7-9 and TRBJ2-3, with TRBD2 identical over 9 bases. Germline V gene data show CDR1 as SEHNR and CDR2 as FQNEAQ (reference sequence). Unmatched junction bases numbered 8, after V lost 5 bases and J lost 2 bases. This CDR3 has 16 residues. The CDR3 region is CASSAEAGGPTDTQYF. CDR3 coding DNA: TGTGCCAGCAGCGCGGAAGCGGGAGGACCCACAGATACGCAGTATTTT.

This clone was seen only once. A much larger clone is a single base away; this may be a read error. V gene TRBV4-2 combines with J gene TRBJ1-2; TRBD1 is a possible D gene (6 bases). From germline, CDR1 is LGHNA and CDR2 YNFKEQ. Trimming pared 4 bases from V and 8 bases from J, leaving 17 bases between. The CDR3 contains 14 residues. The CDR3: CASSLGRGTDGYTF. The CDR3, as DNA: TGTGCCAGCAGCCTTGGTAGGGGGACCGACGGCTACACCTTC.

The J gene is TRBJ1-2, the V gene TRBV6-1; D is possibly TRBD1 (6 bases). Deletions cut 6 bases from V and 3 bases from J, with 14 bases between. This CDR3 comprises 14 residues. The germline V gene has CDR1 MNHNS and CDR2 SASEGT. CDR3 nucleotide sequence: TGTGCCAGCAGAAATCCAGGGGTCTACTATGGCTACACCTTC. This encodes CASRNPGVYYGYTF.

The rearrangement links TRBV9 to TRBJ2-2, with 8 bases identical to TRBD2. V shed 4 bases and J 1 base; nucleotides not matched to a gene: 9. CDR3 length: 17 amino acids. Germline assignment: CDR1 SGDLS and CDR2 YYNGEE. CDR3 amino acids: CASSQRASGWNTGELFF. The CDR3 nucleotides read TGTGCCAGCAGCCAAAGGGCTAGCGGGTGGAACACCGGGGAGCTGTTTTTT.

V and J are TRBV6-4 and TRBJ2-7, with D maybe TRBD1 (6 bases). V gave up 3 bases and J gave up 1 base, with 10 bases separating them. The CDR3 extends over 14 amino acids. The germline V gene encodes CDR1 MRHNA and CDR2 SNTAGT. The CDR3 DNA is TGTGCCAGCAGTGAAGCACAGGGTTCCTACGAGCAGTACTTC. It yields the protein CASSEAQGSYEQYF.

This rearrangement joins TRBV7-9 to TRBJ1-1, with D possibly being TRBD1 (5 bases). Trimming removed 7 bases from V and 5 bases from J, with 14 bases in between. The CDR3 covers 13 residues. Germline CDR1 reads SEHNR; CDR2 reads FQNEAQ (reference sequence). As DNA, the CDR3 is TGTGCCAGCACCCAGTGGGGGTTTACTGAAGCTTTCTTT. This gives the protein CASTQWGFTEAFF.

The gene calls are TRBV6-1 and TRBJ2-3, with D perhaps matching TRBD1 or TRBD2 (5 bases each). The CDR3 loop spans 14 amino acids. From germline, CDR1 is MNHNS and CDR2 SASEGT. Trimming left V 2 bases short and J 3 bases short, with 9 bases between. The CDR3 DNA sequence: TGTGCCAGCAGTGAATTGGGGGTAACAGATACGCAGTATTTT. Translated, it gives CASSELGVTDTQYF.